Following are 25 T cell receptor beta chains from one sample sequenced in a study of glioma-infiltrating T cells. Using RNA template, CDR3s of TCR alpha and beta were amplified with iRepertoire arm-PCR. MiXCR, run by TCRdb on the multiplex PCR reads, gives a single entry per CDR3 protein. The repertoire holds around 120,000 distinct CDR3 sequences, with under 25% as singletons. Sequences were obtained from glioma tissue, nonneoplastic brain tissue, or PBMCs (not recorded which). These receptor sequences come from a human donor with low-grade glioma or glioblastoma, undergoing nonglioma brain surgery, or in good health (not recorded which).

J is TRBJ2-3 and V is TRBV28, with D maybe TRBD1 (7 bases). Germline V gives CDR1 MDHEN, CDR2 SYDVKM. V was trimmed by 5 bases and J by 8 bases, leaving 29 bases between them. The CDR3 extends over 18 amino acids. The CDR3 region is CASSLHSLPTGKEGTQYF. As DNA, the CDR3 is TGTGCCAGCAGTCTTCATTCCCTCCCGACAGGGAAGGAGGGTACGCAGTATTTT.

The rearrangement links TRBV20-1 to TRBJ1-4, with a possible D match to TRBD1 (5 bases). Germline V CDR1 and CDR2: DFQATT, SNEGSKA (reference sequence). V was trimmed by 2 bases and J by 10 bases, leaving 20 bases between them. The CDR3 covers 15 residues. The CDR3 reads CSARRAGLARVKLFF. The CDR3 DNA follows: TGCAGTGCTAGAAGGGCGGGGCTAGCGCGTGTAAAACTGTTTTTT.

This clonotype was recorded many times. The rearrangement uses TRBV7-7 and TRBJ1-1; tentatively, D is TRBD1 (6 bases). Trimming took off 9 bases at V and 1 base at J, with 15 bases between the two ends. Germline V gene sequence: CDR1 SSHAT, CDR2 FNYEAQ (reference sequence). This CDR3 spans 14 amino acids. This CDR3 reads CAREGGRENTEAFF. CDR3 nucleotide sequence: TGTGCCAGGGAGGGGGGGCGCGAGAACACTGAAGCTTTCTTT.

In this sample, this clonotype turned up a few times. The CDR3 DNA sequence: TGTGCCAGCAGGAGAAACCGACAGGGGGTAGACTATGGCTACACCTTC. Protein: CASRRNRQGVDYGYTF. J is TRBJ1-2 and V is TRBV27; 9 nucleotides match TRBD1. In germline, CDR1 is MNHEY, CDR2 SMNVEV (reference sequence). The CDR3 totals 16 residues. After removal of 6 bases from V and 3 bases from J, the junction contained 11 bases not matched to a gene.

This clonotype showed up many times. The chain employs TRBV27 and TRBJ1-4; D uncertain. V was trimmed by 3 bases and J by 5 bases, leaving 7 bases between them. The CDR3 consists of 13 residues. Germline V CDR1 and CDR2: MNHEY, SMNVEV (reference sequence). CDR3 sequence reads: CASSLGRNEKLFF. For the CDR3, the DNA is TGTGCCAGCAGTTTGGGGAGAAATGAAAAACTGTTTTTT.

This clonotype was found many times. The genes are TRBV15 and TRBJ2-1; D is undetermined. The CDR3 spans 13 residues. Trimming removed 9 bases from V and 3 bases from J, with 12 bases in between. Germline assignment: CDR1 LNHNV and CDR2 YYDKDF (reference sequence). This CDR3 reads CATSDGYYNEQFF. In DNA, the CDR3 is TGTGCCACTTCGGACGGTTACTACAATGAGCAGTTCTTC.

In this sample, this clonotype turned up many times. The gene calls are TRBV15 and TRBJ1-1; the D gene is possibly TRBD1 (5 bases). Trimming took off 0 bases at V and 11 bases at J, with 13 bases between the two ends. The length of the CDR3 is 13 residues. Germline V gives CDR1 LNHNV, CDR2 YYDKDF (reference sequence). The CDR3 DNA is TGTGCCACCAGCAGAGATCCCCAGGGTAGGGCTTTCTTT. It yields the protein CATSRDPQGRAFF.

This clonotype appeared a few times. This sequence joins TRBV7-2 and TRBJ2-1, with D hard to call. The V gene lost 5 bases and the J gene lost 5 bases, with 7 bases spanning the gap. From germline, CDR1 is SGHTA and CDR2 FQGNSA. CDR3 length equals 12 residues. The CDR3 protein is CASSPGHNEQFF. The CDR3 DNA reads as TGTGCCAGCAGCCCAGGACACAATGAGCAGTTCTTC. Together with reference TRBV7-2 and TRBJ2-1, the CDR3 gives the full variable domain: GAGVSQSPSNKVTEKGKDVELRCDPISGHTALYWYRQSLGQGLEFLIYFQGNSAPDKSGLPSDRFSAERTGGSVSTLTIQRTQQEDSAVYLCASSPGHNEQFFGPGTRLTVL.

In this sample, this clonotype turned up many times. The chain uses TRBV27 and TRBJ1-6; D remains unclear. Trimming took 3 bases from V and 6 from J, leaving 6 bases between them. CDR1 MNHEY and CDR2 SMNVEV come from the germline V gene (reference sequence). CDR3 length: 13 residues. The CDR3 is CASSFGSNSPLHF. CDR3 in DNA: TGTGCCAGCAGTTTTGGGTCTAATTCACCCCTCCACTTT.

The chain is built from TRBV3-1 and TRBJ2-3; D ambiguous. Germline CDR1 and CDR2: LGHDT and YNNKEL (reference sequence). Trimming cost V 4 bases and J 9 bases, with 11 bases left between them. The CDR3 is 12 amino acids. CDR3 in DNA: TGTGCCAGCAGCCGGGCCCGAGGAACGCAGTATTTT. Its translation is CASSRARGTQYF.

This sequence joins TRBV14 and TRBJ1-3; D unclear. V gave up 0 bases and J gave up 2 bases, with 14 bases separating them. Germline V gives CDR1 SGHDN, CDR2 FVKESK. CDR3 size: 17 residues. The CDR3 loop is CASSQESTWETGNTIYF. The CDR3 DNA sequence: TGTGCCAGCAGCCAAGAATCGACTTGGGAAACTGGAAACACCATATATTTT.

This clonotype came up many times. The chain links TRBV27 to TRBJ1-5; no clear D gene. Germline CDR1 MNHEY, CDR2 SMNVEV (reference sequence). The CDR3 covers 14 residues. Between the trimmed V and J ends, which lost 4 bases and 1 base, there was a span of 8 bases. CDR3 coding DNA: TGTGCCAGCAGTTCGCGGAGGAGCAATCAGCCCCAGCATTTT. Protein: CASSSRRSNQPQHF.

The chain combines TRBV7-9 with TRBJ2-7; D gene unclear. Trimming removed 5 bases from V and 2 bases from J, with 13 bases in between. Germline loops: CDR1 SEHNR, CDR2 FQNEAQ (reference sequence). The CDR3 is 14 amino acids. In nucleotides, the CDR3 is TGTGCCAGCAGCCCAGGCCTACACACCTACGAGCAGTACGTC. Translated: CASSPGLHTYEQYV.

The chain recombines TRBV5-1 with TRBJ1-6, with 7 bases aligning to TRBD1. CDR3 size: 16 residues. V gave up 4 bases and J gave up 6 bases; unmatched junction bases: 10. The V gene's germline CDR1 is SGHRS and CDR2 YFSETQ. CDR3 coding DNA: TGCGCCAGCAGCACACGACAGGGCCTTGTTAATTCACCCCTCCACTTT. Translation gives CASSTRQGLVNSPLHF.

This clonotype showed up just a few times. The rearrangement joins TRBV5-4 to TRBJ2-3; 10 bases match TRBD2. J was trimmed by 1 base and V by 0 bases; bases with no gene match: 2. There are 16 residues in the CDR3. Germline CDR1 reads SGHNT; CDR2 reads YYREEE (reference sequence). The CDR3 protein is CASSLGGTSGTDTQYF. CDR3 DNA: TGTGCCAGCAGCTTGGGCGGGACTAGCGGCACAGATACGCAGTATTTT.

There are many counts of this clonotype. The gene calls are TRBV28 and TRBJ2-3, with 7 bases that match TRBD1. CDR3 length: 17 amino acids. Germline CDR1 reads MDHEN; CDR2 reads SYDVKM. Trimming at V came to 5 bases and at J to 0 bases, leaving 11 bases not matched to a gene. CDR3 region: CASSLGDSRTSTDTQYF. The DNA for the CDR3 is TGTGCCAGCAGTCTCGGGGACAGTCGAACTAGCACAGATACGCAGTATTTT.

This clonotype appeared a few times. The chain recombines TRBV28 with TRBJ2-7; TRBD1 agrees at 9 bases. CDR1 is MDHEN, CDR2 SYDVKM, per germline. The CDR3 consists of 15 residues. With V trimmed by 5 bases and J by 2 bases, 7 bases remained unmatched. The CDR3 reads CASSPGQGLPYEQYV. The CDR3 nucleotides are TGTGCCAGCAGTCCTGGACAGGGGTTGCCCTACGAGCAGTACGTC.

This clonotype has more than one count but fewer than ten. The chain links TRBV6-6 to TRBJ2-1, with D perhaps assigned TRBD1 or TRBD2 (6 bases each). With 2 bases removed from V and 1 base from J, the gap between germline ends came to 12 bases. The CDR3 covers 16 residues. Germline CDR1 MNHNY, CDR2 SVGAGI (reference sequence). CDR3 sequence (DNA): TGTGCCAGCAGTTACGGACGGGGGCGATCCTACAATGAGCAGTTCTTC. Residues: CASSYGRGRSYNEQFF.

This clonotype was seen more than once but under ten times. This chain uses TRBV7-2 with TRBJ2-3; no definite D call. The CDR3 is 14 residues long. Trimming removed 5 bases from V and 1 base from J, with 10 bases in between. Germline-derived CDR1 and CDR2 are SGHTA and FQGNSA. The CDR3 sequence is CASSIHQGTDTQYF. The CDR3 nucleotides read TGTGCCAGCAGCATCCACCAGGGCACAGATACGCAGTATTTT. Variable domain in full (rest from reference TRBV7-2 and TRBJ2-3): GAGVSQSPSNKVTEKGKDVELRCDPISGHTALYWYRQSLGQGLEFLIYFQGNSAPDKSGLPSDRFSAERTGGSVSTLTIQRTQQEDSAVYLCASSIHQGTDTQYFGPGTRLTVL.

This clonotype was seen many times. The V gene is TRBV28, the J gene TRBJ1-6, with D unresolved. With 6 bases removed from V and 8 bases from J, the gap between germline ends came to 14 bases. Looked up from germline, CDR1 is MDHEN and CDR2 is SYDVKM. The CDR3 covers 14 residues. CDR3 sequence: CASRGSGADSPLHF. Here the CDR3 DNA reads TGTGCCAGCAGAGGCTCGGGTGCCGATTCACCCCTCCACTTT.

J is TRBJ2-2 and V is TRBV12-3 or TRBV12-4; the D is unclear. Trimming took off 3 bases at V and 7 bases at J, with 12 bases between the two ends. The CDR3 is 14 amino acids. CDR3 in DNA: TGTGCCAGCAGTTTCGGGTGGGTCGGCGGGGAGCTGTTTTTT. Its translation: CASSFGWVGGELFF.

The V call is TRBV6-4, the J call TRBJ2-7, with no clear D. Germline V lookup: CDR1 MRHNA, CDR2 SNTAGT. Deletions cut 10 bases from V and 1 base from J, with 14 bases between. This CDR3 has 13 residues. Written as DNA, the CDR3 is TGTGCCAACGACACGTTGCGATCCTACGAGCAGTACGTC. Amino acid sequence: CANDTLRSYEQYV.

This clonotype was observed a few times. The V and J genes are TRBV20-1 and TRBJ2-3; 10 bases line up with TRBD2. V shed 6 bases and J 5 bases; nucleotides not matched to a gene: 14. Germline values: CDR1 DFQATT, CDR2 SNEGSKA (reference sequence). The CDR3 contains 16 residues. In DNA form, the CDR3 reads TGCAGTGCGCCCTCGGTGAGCGGGGGGGCCTTAGATACGCAGTATTTT. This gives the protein CSAPSVSGGALDTQYF.

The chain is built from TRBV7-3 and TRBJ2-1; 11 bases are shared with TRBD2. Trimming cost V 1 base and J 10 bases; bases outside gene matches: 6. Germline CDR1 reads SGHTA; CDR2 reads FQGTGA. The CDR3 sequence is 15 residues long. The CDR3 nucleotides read TGTGCCAGCAGCTTAAGTAGCGGGGGGGCCAGCGAGCAGTTCTTC. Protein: CASSLSSGGASEQFF.

The CDR3 nucleotides read TGCAGTGCTAGAGAACCTAGCCTAGGGGGGTCCCGGGGAAACACCATATATTTT. Translation: CSAREPSLGGSRGNTIYF. The chain is built from TRBV20-1 and TRBJ1-3, with TRBD1 as a possible D gene (6 bases). CDR3 length equals 18 residues. Germline CDR1 reads DFQATT; CDR2 reads SNEGSKA (reference sequence). V was clipped by 0 bases and J by 4 bases, with 22 bases between them.